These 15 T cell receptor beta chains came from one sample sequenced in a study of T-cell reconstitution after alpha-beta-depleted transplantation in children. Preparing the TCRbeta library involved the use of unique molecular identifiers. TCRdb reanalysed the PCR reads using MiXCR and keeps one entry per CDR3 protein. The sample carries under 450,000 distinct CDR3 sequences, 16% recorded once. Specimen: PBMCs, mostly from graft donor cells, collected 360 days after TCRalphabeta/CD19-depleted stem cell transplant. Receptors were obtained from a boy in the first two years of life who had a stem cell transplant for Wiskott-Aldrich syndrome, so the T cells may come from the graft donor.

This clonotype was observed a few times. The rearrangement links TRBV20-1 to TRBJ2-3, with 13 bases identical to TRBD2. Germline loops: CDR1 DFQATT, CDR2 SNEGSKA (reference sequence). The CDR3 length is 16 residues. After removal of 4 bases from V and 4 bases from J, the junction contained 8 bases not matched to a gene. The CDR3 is CSATRTSGRTPDTQYF. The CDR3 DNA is TGCAGTGCTACAAGGACTAGCGGGAGAACCCCAGATACGCAGTATTTT.

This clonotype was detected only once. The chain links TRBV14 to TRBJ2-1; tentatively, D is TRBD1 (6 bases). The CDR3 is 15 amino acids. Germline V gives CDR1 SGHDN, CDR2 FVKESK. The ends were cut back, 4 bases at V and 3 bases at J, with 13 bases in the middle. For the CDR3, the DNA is TGTGCCAGCAGCCTGGGTGACAGGTTCTACAATGAGCAGTTCTTC. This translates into CASSLGDRFYNEQFF.

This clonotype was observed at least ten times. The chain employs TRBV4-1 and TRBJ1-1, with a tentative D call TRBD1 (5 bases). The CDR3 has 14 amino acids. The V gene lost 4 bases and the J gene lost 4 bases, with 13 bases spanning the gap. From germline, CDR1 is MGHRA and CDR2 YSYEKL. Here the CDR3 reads CASSPVRAVTEAFF. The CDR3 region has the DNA TGCGCCAGCAGCCCGGTCAGGGCCGTCACTGAAGCTTTCTTT.

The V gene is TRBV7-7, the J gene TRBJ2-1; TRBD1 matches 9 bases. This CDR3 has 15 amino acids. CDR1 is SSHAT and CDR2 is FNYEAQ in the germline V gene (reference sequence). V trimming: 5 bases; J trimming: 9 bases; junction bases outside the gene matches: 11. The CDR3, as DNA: TGTGCCAGCAGCCCAGGGACAGGGATTGGTGTTGAGCAGTTCTTC. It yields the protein CASSPGTGIGVEQFF.

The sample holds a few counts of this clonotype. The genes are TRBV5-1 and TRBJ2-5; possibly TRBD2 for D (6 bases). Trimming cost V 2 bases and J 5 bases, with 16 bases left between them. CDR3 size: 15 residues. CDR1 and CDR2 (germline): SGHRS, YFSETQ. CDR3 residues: CASSLAGSAGETQYF. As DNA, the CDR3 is TGCGCCAGCAGCTTAGCGGGCAGCGCGGGCGAGACCCAGTACTTC. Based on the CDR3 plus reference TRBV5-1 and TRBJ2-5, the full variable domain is KAGVTQTPRYLIKTRGQQVTLSCSPISGHRSVSWYQQTPGQGLQFLFEYFSETQRNKGNFPGRFSGRQFSNSRSEMNVSTLELGDSALYLCASSLAGSAGETQYFGPGTRLLVL.

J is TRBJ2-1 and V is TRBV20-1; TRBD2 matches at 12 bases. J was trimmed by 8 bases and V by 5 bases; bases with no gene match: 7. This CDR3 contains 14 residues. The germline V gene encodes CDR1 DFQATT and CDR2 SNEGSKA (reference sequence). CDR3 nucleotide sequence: TGCAGTGCTTTTCTAGCGGGAGGGAACGATGAGCAGTTCTTC. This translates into CSAFLAGGNDEQFF.

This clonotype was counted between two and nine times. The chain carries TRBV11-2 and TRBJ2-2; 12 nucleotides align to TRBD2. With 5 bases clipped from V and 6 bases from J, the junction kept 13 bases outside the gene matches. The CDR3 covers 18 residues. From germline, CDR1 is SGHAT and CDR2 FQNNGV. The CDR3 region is CASSNPGTSGPHPGELFF. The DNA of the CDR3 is TGTGCCAGCAGCAACCCCGGGACTAGCGGGCCCCACCCCGGGGAGCTGTTTTTT.

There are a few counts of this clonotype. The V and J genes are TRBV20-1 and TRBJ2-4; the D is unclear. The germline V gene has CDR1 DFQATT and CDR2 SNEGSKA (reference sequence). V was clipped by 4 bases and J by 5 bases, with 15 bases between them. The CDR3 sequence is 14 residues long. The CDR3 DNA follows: TGCAGTGCTATTAGTTTTTGGTGGGAAAACATTCAGTACTTC. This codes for CSAISFWWENIQYF.

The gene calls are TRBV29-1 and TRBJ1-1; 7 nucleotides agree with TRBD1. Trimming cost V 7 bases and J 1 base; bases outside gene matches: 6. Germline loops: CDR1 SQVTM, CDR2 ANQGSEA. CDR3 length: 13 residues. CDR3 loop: CSAVAGGNTEAFF. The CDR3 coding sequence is TGCAGCGCTGTGGCAGGGGGGAACACTGAAGCTTTCTTT.

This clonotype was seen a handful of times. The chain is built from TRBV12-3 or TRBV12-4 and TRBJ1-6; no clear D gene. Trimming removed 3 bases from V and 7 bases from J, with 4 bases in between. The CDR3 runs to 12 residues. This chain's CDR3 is CASSFANSPLHF. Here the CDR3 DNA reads TGTGCCAGCAGTTTTGCGAATTCACCCCTCCACTTT.

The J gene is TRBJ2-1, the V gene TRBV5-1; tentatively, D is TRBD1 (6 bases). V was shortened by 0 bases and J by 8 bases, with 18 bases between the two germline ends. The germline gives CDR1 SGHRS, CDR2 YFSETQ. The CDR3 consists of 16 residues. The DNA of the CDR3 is TGCGCCAGCAGCTTGGGGGGGCCCGTATTTGGCTATGAGCAGTTCTTC. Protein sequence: CASSLGGPVFGYEQFF.

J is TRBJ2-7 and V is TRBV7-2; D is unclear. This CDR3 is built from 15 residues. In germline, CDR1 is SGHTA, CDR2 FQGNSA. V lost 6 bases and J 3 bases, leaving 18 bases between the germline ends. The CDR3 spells CASSFDTSWGYEQYF. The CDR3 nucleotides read TGTGCCAGCAGTTTTGACACCTCCTGGGGCTACGAGCAGTACTTC.

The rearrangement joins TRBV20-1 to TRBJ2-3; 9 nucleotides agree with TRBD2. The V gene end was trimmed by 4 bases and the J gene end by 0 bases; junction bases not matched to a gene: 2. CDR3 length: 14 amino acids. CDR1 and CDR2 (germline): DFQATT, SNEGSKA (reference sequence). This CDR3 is CSATSGRSTDTQYF. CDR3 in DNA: TGCAGTGCTACGAGCGGGAGGAGCACAGATACGCAGTATTTT.

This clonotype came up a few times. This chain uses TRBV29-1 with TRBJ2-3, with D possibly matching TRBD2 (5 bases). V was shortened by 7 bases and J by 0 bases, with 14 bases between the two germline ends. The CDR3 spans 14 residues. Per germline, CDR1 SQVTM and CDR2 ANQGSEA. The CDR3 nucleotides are TGCAGCGGCGAAGGTCCGGGAAGCACAGATACGCAGTATTTT. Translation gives CSGEGPGSTDTQYF.

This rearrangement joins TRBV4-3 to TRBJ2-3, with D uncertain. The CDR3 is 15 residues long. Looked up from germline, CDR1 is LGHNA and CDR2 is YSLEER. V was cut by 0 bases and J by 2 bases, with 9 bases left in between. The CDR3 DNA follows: TGCGCCAGCAGCCAAGAGATCAGCGCCACAGATACGCAGTATTTT. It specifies CASSQEISATDTQYF.